This T cell receptor (beta chain) was observed in a study of Graves' ophthalmopathy and Graves' hyperthyroidism. Study background: Hyperthyroidism is called stable when no ophthalmopathy develops within 18 months of follow-up. Findings and limits, study-wide: The model's ophthalmopathy progression predictions had roughly 71% sensitivity and just under 75% specificity.

The study amplified TCR beta CDR3 regions using RNA transcripts. Following a first-round RT-PCR that used HTBI primers, a second-round multiplex PCR was carried out. Via MiXCR, TCRdb re-called the multiplex PCR reads, giving one row per CDR3 protein. Of about 550,000 distinct CDR3 sequences in the sample, under 40% were seen once. Comments on this clonotype: The antigen remains undetermined. A much bigger clone sits one base away, suggesting this may be a read error. Likely a read error: the CDR3 ends without its conserved phenylalanine or tryptophan.

Recruitment covered hyperthyroidism patients aged 18 to 65 whose new diagnosis was of under 2 months' duration. Specimen: peripheral blood or thyroid tissue (not recorded which). The clonotype comes from an adult man with Graves' hyperthyroidism.

In nucleotides, the CDR3 is TGTGCCAGCAGCTTGGCTTTATCGGGAATCTTCTACGAGCAGTACTCC. Translation: CASSLALSGIFYEQYS. The gene calls are TRBV5-1 and TRBJ2-7; D is perhaps TRBD2 (5 bases). Per germline, CDR1 SGHRS and CDR2 YFSETQ. This CDR3 has 16 residues.